Each of the 15 T cell receptor beta chains below was sequenced from the same sample in a study of blood T cell repertoires in COVID-19. Only in-frame clones appear in the TCRdb table, and some are missing; sequencing was by immunoSEQ multiplex PCR. The repertoire holds approximately 59,000 clones, with about 81% as singletons. The material sequenced was peripheral blood. Source of these receptors: a man older than 75 with acute or convalescent COVID-19.

The gene calls are TRBV6-1 and TRBJ1-2, with 7 nucleotides matching TRBD1. The V segment lost 0 bases and the J segment 4 bases; nucleotides outside the gene matches: 8. The CDR3 consists of 16 residues. From germline, CDR1 is MNHNS and CDR2 SASEGT. CDR3 region: CASSEASGQAGYGYTF. CDR3 DNA: TGTGCCAGCAGTGAAGCGTCTGGACAGGCGGGCTATGGCTACACCTTC.

V and J are TRBV4-2 and TRBJ2-7; 10 nucleotides match TRBD2. The ends lost 3 bases at V and 1 base at J; junction bases unmatched: 3. This CDR3 is built from 15 residues. Per the germline V gene, CDR1 is LGHNA and CDR2 is YNFKEQ. The CDR3 loop reads CASSQERGGSYEQYF. The CDR3 DNA follows: TGTGCCAGCAGCCAGGAGCGGGGGGGGTCCTACGAGCAGTACTTC.

The V call is TRBV3-1 (or the pseudogene TRBV3-2), the J call TRBJ2-5; tentatively, D is TRBD2 (6 bases). CDR3 length equals 15 residues. The germline gives CDR1 LGHDT, CDR2 YNNKEL (reference sequence). The V end lost 1 base, the J end lost 3 bases, and 12 bases lay between the germline ends. CDR3 coding DNA: TGTGCCAGCAGCCAAGTGCTAGCGATCAAAGAGACCCAGTACTTC. Its translation: CASSQVLAIKETQYF.

The chain recombines TRBV10-3 with TRBJ2-7; TRBD2 matches 9 bases. V lost 5 bases and J lost 6; bases outside the gene matches: 5. Germline V gives CDR1 ENHRY, CDR2 SYGVKD. The CDR3 loop spans 13 amino acids. CDR3 coding DNA: TGTGCCATCAGTCCCGGGACTAGCAGCGAGCAGTACTTC. Protein sequence: CAISPGTSSEQYF.

This clone was recorded a few times. The genes are TRBV20-1 and TRBJ1-1; D might be TRBD1 (5 bases). The CDR3 loop spans 11 amino acids. The V end was cut by 6 bases, the J end by 1 base, with 6 bases between. Germline-derived CDR1 and CDR2 are DFQATT and SNEGSKA (reference sequence). The CDR3 nucleotides read TGCAGTGCCGGGGGGAACACTGAAGCTTTCTTT. The encoded protein is CSAGGNTEAFF.

This chain joins TRBV2 and TRBJ2-2; 11 bases are a match to TRBD2. This CDR3 region has 16 residues. Germline V gene data show CDR1 as SNHLY and CDR2 as FYNNEI. With 3 bases clipped from V and 5 bases from J, the junction kept 5 bases outside the gene matches. The CDR3 sequence: CASSDPSGGSTGELFF. The CDR3 DNA follows: TGTGCCAGCAGTGACCCTAGCGGGGGGTCGACCGGGGAGCTGTTTTTT.

The gene calls are TRBV7-6 and TRBJ2-1; 12 bases map to TRBD2. The CDR3 length is 14 residues. CDR1 is SGHVS, CDR2 FNYEAQ, per germline. J lost 6 bases, V lost 5 bases, and 2 bases had no gene match. CDR3: CASSRGLAGNEQFF. Written as DNA, the CDR3 is TGTGCCAGCAGCCGGGGACTAGCGGGCAATGAGCAGTTCTTC.

The V and J genes are TRBV28 and TRBJ2-7; 9 bases match TRBD2. Germline V gene data show CDR1 as MDHEN and CDR2 as SYDVKM. The ends lost 9 bases at V and 3 bases at J; junction bases unmatched: 9. The CDR3 has 14 amino acids. CDR3 residues: CASAAGGPLYEQYF. The CDR3 coding sequence is TGTGCCAGTGCAGCGGGAGGACCCCTCTACGAGCAGTACTTC.

V and J are TRBV2 and TRBJ2-3; 9 nucleotides agree with TRBD2. Germline lookup yields CDR1 SNHLY and CDR2 FYNNEI. This CDR3 is 13 amino acids long. With V trimmed by 6 bases and J by 11 bases, 9 bases remained unmatched. The CDR3 reads CASRLGLAGWQYF. The CDR3, as DNA: TGTGCCAGCAGGCTGGGACTAGCCGGGTGGCAGTATTTT.

CDR3 region: CASSGTGTSSSYEQYF. The CDR3 DNA is TGTGCCAGCTCAGGCACCGGGACATCAAGCTCCTACGAGCAGTACTTC. The chain combines TRBV18 with TRBJ2-7; possibly TRBD1 for D (6 bases). The germline gives CDR1 KGHSH, CDR2 LQKENI. V lost 5 bases and J lost 0, with 17 bases in between. This CDR3 is 16 amino acids long.

This clone occurred a few times. The chain uses TRBV7-9 and TRBJ1-2, with 8 bases identical to TRBD1. This CDR3 has 14 amino acids. J gave up 8 bases and V 8 bases, and 13 bases lay outside the gene matches. CDR1 and CDR2 (germline): SEHNR, FQNEAQ (reference sequence). This chain's CDR3 is CASRTWDRRMGYTF. CDR3 sequence (DNA): TGTGCCAGCCGCACTTGGGACAGGCGAATGGGCTACACCTTC.

The chain joins TRBV2 to TRBJ1-5; a possible D gene is TRBD1 (5 bases). In germline, CDR1 is SNHLY, CDR2 FYNNEI. V shed 7 bases and J shed 5 bases, with 12 bases lying between them. CDR3 length equals 13 residues. The CDR3 sequence is CASTQGRDQPQHF. As DNA, the CDR3 is TGTGCCAGCACTCAGGGTAGGGATCAGCCCCAGCATTTT.

J is TRBJ1-1 and V is TRBV6-2 or TRBV6-3; 7 bases are a match to TRBD1. Looked up from germline, CDR1 is MNHEY and CDR2 is SVGEGT. This CDR3 has 14 amino acids. J was trimmed by 2 bases and V by 2 bases; bases with no gene match: 2. The CDR3 protein is CASSYGTANTEAFF. Written as DNA, the CDR3 is TGTGCCAGCAGTTACGGGACAGCAAACACTGAAGCTTTCTTT.

The chain recombines TRBV7-9 with TRBJ1-2; D is ambiguous. The germline V and J ends were trimmed by 1 base and 2 bases, with 5 bases remaining between them. The length of the CDR3 is 13 residues. In germline, CDR1 is SEHNR, CDR2 FQNEAQ (reference sequence). CDR3 sequence: CASSLVSNYGYTF. The DNA for the CDR3 is TGTGCCAGCAGCTTAGTATCGAACTATGGCTACACCTTC.

This rearrangement joins TRBV6-5 to TRBJ2-3; D is undetermined. Germline CDR1 is MNHEY and CDR2 is SVGAGI. Trimming shortened V by 7 bases and J by 10 bases, and 15 bases separated the two germline ends. The CDR3 has 12 amino acids. This CDR3 reads CASKNTDFAQYF. The CDR3 bases are TGTGCCAGCAAGAATACCGACTTCGCGCAGTATTTT.